The next 24 T cell receptor beta chains were all read from a single sample in a study of Ad26.COV2.S vaccination and SARS-CoV-2 variants. The method was immunoSEQ multiplex PCR; TCRdb's version includes in-frame clones alone and lacks a portion of them. The sample shows around 340,000 clones, about 89% of them seen only once. Treatment specified: around 19 received Ad26.COV2.S at low or high dose, single or two shots; about 5 received placebo; per-sample allocation not given. Material that was analyzed had been drawn on day 63 after the first vaccine or placebo injection. The source material was peripheral blood, sampled in a trial of Ad26.COV2.S vaccine versus placebo. The receptors here all came from a person aged 18 to 59 who received the Ad26.COV2.S COVID-19 vaccine or a placebo.

The V gene is TRBV28, the J gene TRBJ2-7; 10 positions match TRBD1. The CDR3 has 15 amino acids. The J segment lost 3 bases and the V segment lost 2 bases, leaving 4 bases of the junction unmatched. Germline V gives CDR1 MDHEN, CDR2 SYDVKM. The CDR3 DNA reads as TGTGCCAGCAGTTTAGGGACAGGGGATATCTACGAGCAGTACTTC. The encoded protein is CASSLGTGDIYEQYF.

This sequence joins TRBV5-1 and TRBJ2-1; D ambiguous. CDR1 is SGHRS, CDR2 YFSETQ, per germline. Trimming left V 6 bases short and J 0 bases short, with 10 bases between. This CDR3 contains 14 residues. CDR3 DNA: TGCGCCAGCAACGACCGGAGCTCCTACAATGAGCAGTTCTTC. As protein: CASNDRSSYNEQFF.

The CDR3 loop is CASSLGSGGPYEQYF. The CDR3 DNA reads TGTGCCAGTAGTCTGGGGTCAGGGGGCCCCTACGAGCAGTACTTC. This sequence joins TRBV19 and TRBJ2-7, with TRBD1 matching 8 bases. Germline lookup yields CDR1 LNHDA and CDR2 SQIVND (reference sequence). V lost 5 bases and J lost 2; bases outside the gene matches: 8. The CDR3 sequence is 15 residues long. The full variable domain, rest sourced from reference TRBV19 and TRBJ2-7, is DGGITQSPKYLFRKEGQNVTLSCEQNLNHDAMYWYRQDPGQGLRLIYYSQIVNDFQKGDIAEGYSVSREKKESFPLTVTSAQKNPTAFYLCASSLGSGGPYEQYFGPGTRLTVT.

This clone has a count of ten or more. The V call is TRBV7-3, the J call TRBJ2-7; 9 positions agree with TRBD1. The CDR3 totals 16 residues. Looked up from germline, CDR1 is SGHTA and CDR2 is FQGTGA. The V and J ends lost 4 bases and 6 bases, in that order; junction bases with no gene match: 13. DNA for the CDR3: TGTGCCAGCAGCTCCTATCAACCGGGACAGGGCGCCGAGCAGTACTTC. Translated: CASSSYQPGQGAEQYF. The whole variable domain, remainder taken from reference TRBV7-3 and TRBJ2-7, is GAGVSQTPSNKVTEKGKYVELRCDPISGHTALYWYRQSLGQGPEFLIYFQGTGAADDSGLPNDRFFAVRPEGSVSTLKIQRTERGDSAVYLCASSSYQPGQGAEQYFGPGTRLTVT.

In its sample, this clone was seen once. The chain recombines TRBV12-3 or TRBV12-4 with TRBJ2-4; D gene uncertain. V gave up 8 bases and J gave up 5 bases, with 13 bases separating them. This CDR3 is built from 13 residues. In DNA form, the CDR3 reads TGTGCCAGCCCAGACGGGTCGGAAAACATTCAGTACTTC. This sequence encodes CASPDGSENIQYF.

V is TRBV24-1 and J is TRBJ2-5; 9 nucleotides align to TRBD1. The CDR3 sequence is 15 residues long. Germline V gene sequence: CDR1 KGHDR, CDR2 SFDVKD. Trimming cost V 4 bases and J 2 bases; bases outside gene matches: 4. The CDR3 nucleotides read TGTGCCACCAGTGAGCCCGGGACAGGGCAAGAGACCCAGTACTTC. Its protein product is CATSEPGTGQETQYF.

V gene TRBV29-1 combines with J gene TRBJ2-1; D is undetermined. CDR1 and CDR2 (germline): SQVTM, ANQGSEA. Trimming removed 4 bases from V and 0 bases from J, with 7 bases in between. The CDR3 is 13 residues long. The CDR3 DNA sequence: TGCAGCGTTGGGGAAAGCTCCTACAATGAGCAGTTCTTC. Encoded protein: CSVGESSYNEQFF.

The gene calls are TRBV30 and TRBJ1-1, with D possibly matching TRBD1 (5 bases). The CDR3 spans 11 residues. The germline V and J ends were trimmed by 5 bases and 5 bases, with 9 bases remaining between them. CDR1 is GTSNPN and CDR2 is SVGIG in the germline V gene (reference sequence). Here the CDR3 reads CAWGALTEAFF. The CDR3 DNA reads as TGTGCCTGGGGGGCGCTAACTGAAGCTTTCTTT.

The gene calls are TRBV27 and TRBJ1-1; perhaps TRBD1 as D (6 bases). Deletions cut 4 bases from V and 9 bases from J, with 12 bases between. The CDR3 runs 12 residues. Germline V CDR1 and CDR2: MNHEY, SMNVEV (reference sequence). CDR3 amino acids: CASSSTGLKAFF. CDR3 DNA sequence: TGTGCCAGCAGTTCTACAGGGTTAAAAGCTTTCTTT.

This chain uses TRBV30 with TRBJ2-7; 8 bases agree with TRBD2. This CDR3 is built from 13 residues. CDR1 and CDR2 from the germline V gene are GTSNPN and SVGIG (reference sequence). V lost 5 bases and J lost 2; bases outside the gene matches: 5. This chain's CDR3 is CAWSGGRAYEQYF. The DNA for the CDR3 is TGTGCCTGGTCGGGGGGGAGGGCCTACGAGCAGTACTTC.

The chain carries TRBV29-1 and TRBJ1-4; a weak D match, TRBD1 (5 bases). Between the trimmed V and J ends, which lost 5 bases and 5 bases, there was a span of 12 bases. Germline CDR1 SQVTM, CDR2 ANQGSEA. This CDR3 has 13 amino acids. In nucleotides, the CDR3 is TGCAGCGTTTATTGGGACGGGAATGAAAAACTGTTTTTT. Protein: CSVYWDGNEKLFF.

The V gene is TRBV5-1, the J gene TRBJ2-1; no firm D call. Germline CDR1 SGHRS, CDR2 YFSETQ. Between the trimmed V and J ends, which lost 0 bases and 6 bases, there was a span of 10 bases. This CDR3 comprises 14 residues. The CDR3 sequence: CASSLDSDSNEQFF. The CDR3 bases are TGCGCCAGCAGCTTGGATTCTGATTCCAATGAGCAGTTCTTC.

The chain is built from TRBV6-5 and TRBJ2-7; TRBD1 is a possible D gene (5 bases). Germline-derived CDR1 and CDR2 are MNHEY and SVGAGI. The CDR3 totals 15 residues. Trimming stripped 0 bases from V and 1 base from J, with 10 bases between. The CDR3 DNA sequence: TGTGCCAGCAGTTACTCACAGGCCTATTCCTACGAGCAGTACTTC. As protein: CASSYSQAYSYEQYF.

The V and J genes are TRBV2 and TRBJ1-1; tentatively, D is TRBD1 (5 bases). Germline CDR1 reads SNHLY; CDR2 reads FYNNEI. The CDR3 contains 14 residues. V was clipped by 6 bases and J by 0 bases, with 11 bases between them. CDR3 in amino acids: CASSRQLLNTEAFF. CDR3 sequence (DNA): TGTGCCAGCAGCCGACAGCTCTTGAACACTGAAGCTTTCTTT.

This clone was detected only once. The V gene is TRBV5-1, the J gene TRBJ2-3; 8 positions agree with TRBD2. V trimming: 0 bases; J trimming: 4 bases; junction bases outside the gene matches: 7. CDR1 is SGHRS, CDR2 YFSETQ, per germline. The CDR3 consists of 16 residues. The CDR3, as DNA: TGCGCCAGCAGCTTGGGATTCGGGAGGGCCTCAGATACGCAGTATTTT. Protein product: CASSLGFGRASDTQYF.

This chain joins TRBV25-1 and TRBJ1-2; D gene uncertain. V was trimmed by 10 bases and J by 4 bases, leaving 10 bases between them. CDR1 is MGHDK and CDR2 is SYGVNS in the germline V gene. The CDR3 runs to 11 residues. In DNA form, the CDR3 reads TGTGCCACCGGAGGCTCCTATGGCTACACCTTC. Its protein is CATGGSYGYTF.

The J gene is TRBJ2-2, the V gene TRBV6-2 or TRBV6-3; 13 nucleotides match TRBD2. V lost 2 bases and J lost 1; bases outside the gene matches: 10. This CDR3 has 20 amino acids. Germline values: CDR1 MNHEY, CDR2 SVGEGT. Here the CDR3 reads CASSYPRGTSGALNTGELFF. The CDR3 DNA reads as TGTGCCAGCAGTTACCCTCGAGGGACTAGCGGGGCCTTGAACACCGGGGAGCTGTTTTTT.

In this sample, this clone turned up once. V and J are TRBV2 and TRBJ2-1; D remains ambiguous. The CDR3 covers 11 residues. Germline CDR1 is SNHLY and CDR2 is FYNNEI. Between the trimmed V and J ends, which lost 6 bases and 3 bases, there was a span of 3 bases. The DNA of the CDR3 is TGTGCCAGCAGGCTCTACAATGAGCAGTTCTTC. Translation: CASRLYNEQFF.

The chain uses TRBV2 and TRBJ1-2; maybe TRBD1 (5 bases). Between the trimmed V and J ends, which lost 7 bases and 2 bases, there was a span of 14 bases. CDR1 is SNHLY and CDR2 is FYNNEI in the germline V gene. The CDR3 runs to 14 residues. DNA for the CDR3: TGTGCCAGCACTGTAACCCGGGACAACTATGGCTACACCTTC. This sequence encodes CASTVTRDNYGYTF.

This chain connects TRBV29-1 to TRBJ1-2; TRBD1 matches at 8 bases. Germline CDR1 is SQVTM and CDR2 is ANQGSEA. J was trimmed by 7 bases and V by 6 bases; bases with no gene match: 7. The CDR3 has 12 amino acids. The CDR3, as DNA: TGCAGCGTCAACGACAGGGGTCCTGGCTACACCTTC. Its translation is CSVNDRGPGYTF.

The chain uses TRBV9 and TRBJ1-2; 8 bases match TRBD1. J was trimmed by 4 bases and V by 3 bases; bases with no gene match: 8. The germline V gene has CDR1 SGDLS and CDR2 YYNGEE. This CDR3 contains 15 residues. CDR3 bases: TGTGCCAGCAGCGGAACATTGGACAGGGTCTATGGCTACACCTTC. It specifies CASSGTLDRVYGYTF.

This chain connects TRBV10-2 to TRBJ2-7; 11 bases match TRBD2. The germline gives CDR1 WSHSY, CDR2 SAAADI. This CDR3 contains 14 residues. V lost 4 bases to trimming and J lost 7 bases; unmatched junction nucleotides: 6. The CDR3 spells CASSVAGGPREQYF. The CDR3 nucleotides read TGCGCCAGCAGTGTAGCGGGAGGGCCGAGGGAGCAGTACTTC.

This clone was recorded only once. J is TRBJ1-4 and V is TRBV27; D is undetermined. From germline, CDR1 is MNHEY and CDR2 SMNVEV (reference sequence). Deletions cut 5 bases from V and 2 bases from J, with 12 bases between. The CDR3 loop spans 15 amino acids. The CDR3 here is CASSPHEDTNEKLFF. Written as DNA, the CDR3 is TGTGCCAGCAGTCCCCATGAGGACACTAATGAAAAACTGTTTTTT.

The chain combines TRBV6-1 with TRBJ1-4; 9 nucleotides agree with TRBD1. With V trimmed by 2 bases and J by 8 bases, 6 bases remained unmatched. CDR1 is MNHNS and CDR2 is SASEGT in the germline V gene. The CDR3 consists of 15 residues. DNA for the CDR3: TGTGCCAGCAGTGAACCGGGACAGGGTTGGGAAAAACTGTTTTTT. It is translated as CASSEPGQGWEKLFF.